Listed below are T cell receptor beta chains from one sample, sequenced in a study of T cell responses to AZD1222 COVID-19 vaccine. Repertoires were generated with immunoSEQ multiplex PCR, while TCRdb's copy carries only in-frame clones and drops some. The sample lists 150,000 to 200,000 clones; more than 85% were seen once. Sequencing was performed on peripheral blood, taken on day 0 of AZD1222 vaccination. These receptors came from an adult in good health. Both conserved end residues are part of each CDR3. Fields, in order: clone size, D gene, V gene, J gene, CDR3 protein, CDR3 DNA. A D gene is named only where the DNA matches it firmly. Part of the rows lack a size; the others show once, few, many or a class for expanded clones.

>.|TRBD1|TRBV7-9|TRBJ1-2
CASSRGQGAIGYTF
TGTGCCAGCAGCCGAGGACAGGGGGCTATTGGCTACACCTTC
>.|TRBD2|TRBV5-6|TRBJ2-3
CASSLRTAGGPGTQYF
TGTGCCAGCAGCTTGAGGACAGCGGGAGGGCCGGGTACGCAGTATTTT
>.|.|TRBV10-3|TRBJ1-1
CAISVRQENTEAFF
TGTGCCATCAGTGTTCGACAGGAGAACACTGAAGCTTTCTTT
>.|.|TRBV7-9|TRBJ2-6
CASSWWISGANVLTF
TGTGCCAGCAGCTGGTGGATCTCTGGGGCCAACGTCCTGACTTTC
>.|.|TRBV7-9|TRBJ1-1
CASSLRVDTEAFF
TGTGCCAGCAGCTTAAGGGTAGACACTGAAGCTTTCTTT
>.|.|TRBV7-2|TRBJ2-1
CASSPPWISYNEQFF
TGTGCCAGCAGCCCCCCTTGGATCTCCTACAATGAGCAGTTCTTC
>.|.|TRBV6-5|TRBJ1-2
CASRAPGAAYGYTF
TGTGCCAGCAGGGCACCGGGGGCCGCCTATGGCTACACCTTC
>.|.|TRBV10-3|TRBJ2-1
CAISDYNNEQFF
TGTGCCATCAGTGATTATAACAATGAGCAGTTCTTC
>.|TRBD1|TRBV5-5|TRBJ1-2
CASSKDRGFGYTF
TGTGCCAGCAGTAAAGACAGGGGGTTTGGCTACACCTTC
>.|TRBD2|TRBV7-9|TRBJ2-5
CASSFSHPGGSRETQYF
TGTGCCAGCAGCTTTTCCCACCCCGGGGGGAGCAGGGAGACCCAGTACTTC
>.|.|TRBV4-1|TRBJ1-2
CASSQVLGRRAYGYTF
TGCGCCAGCAGCCAAGTGCTGGGCAGGAGGGCCTATGGCTACACCTTC
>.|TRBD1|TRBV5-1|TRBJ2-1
CASSYFPGTGDNNEQFF
TGCGCCAGCAGCTACTTTCCCGGGACAGGGGATAACAATGAGCAGTTCTTC
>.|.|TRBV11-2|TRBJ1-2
CASSLLPPPAPNGYTF
TGTGCCAGCAGCTTATTACCCCCGCCAGCCCCTAATGGCTACACCTTC
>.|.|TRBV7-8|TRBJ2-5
CASSWGHPGGVETQYF
TGTGCCAGCAGCTGGGGACACCCGGGGGGTGTGGAGACCCAGTACTTC
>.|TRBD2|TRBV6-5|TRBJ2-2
CASSYLAGGRGGELFF
TGTGCCAGCAGTTACCTAGCGGGGGGGCGTGGCGGGGAGCTGTTTTTT
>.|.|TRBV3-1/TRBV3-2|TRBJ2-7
CASSFSDNYEQYF
TGTGCCAGCAGCTTTTCAGATAACTACGAGCAGTACTTC
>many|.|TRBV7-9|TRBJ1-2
CASSLGLYGYTF
TGTGCCAGCAGCCTTGGGCTTTATGGCTACACCTTC
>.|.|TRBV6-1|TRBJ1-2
CASSEELTENYGYTF
TGTGCCAGCAGTGAAGAATTAACAGAGAACTATGGCTACACCTTC
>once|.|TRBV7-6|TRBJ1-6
CASSFSDRVRNSPLHF
TGTGCCAGCAGCTTTTCAGACCGGGTTAGGAATTCACCCCTCCACTTT
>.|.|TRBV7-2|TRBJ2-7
CASTPTQGVGYEQYF
TGTGCCAGCACCCCCACACAGGGCGTGGGATACGAGCAGTACTTC
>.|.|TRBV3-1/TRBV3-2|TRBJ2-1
CASSQGQLSEQFF
TGTGCCAGCAGCCAAGGGCAACTTTCCGAGCAGTTCTTC
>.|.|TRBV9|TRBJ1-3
CASSVSVGAGGNTIYF
TGTGCCAGCAGCGTATCGGTGGGCGCGGGTGGAAACACCATATATTTT
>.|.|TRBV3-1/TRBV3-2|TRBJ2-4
CASSQGERVVKNIQYF
TGTGCCAGCAGCCAAGGGGAACGAGTGGTCAAAAACATTCAGTACTTC
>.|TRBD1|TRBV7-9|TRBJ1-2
CATKSYRGRGYTF
TGTGCCACCAAGAGTTACAGGGGGCGCGGCTACACCTTC
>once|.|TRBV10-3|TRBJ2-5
CAISDNGKQETQYF
TGTGCCATCAGTGACAACGGAAAACAAGAGACCCAGTACTTC